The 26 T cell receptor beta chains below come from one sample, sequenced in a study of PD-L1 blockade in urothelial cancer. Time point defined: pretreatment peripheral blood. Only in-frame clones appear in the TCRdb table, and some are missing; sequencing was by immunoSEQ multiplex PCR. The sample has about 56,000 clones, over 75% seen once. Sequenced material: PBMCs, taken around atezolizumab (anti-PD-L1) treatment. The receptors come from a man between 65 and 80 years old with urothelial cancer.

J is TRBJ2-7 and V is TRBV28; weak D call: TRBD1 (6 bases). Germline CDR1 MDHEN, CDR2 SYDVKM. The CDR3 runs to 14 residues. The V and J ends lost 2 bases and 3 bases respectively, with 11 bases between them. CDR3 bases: TGTGCCAGCAGTTTAGGGGACACCTTCTACGAGCAGTACTTC. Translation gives CASSLGDTFYEQYF.

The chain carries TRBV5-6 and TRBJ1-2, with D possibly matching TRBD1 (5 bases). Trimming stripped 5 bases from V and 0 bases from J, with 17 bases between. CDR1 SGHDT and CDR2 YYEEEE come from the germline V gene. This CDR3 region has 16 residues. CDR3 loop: CASRHTGGLANYGYTF. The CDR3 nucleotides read TGTGCCAGCAGGCATACGGGGGGATTAGCTAACTATGGCTACACCTTC.

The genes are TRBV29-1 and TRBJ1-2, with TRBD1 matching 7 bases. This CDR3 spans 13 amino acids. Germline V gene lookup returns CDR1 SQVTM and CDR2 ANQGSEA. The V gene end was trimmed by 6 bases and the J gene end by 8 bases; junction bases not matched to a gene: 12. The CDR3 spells CSVTPAHRGGYTF. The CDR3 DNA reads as TGCAGCGTAACGCCGGCACACAGGGGAGGCTACACCTTC.

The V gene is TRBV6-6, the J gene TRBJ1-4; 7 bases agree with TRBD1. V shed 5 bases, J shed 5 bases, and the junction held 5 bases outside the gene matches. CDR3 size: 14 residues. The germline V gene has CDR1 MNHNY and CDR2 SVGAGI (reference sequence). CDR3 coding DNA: TGTGCCAGCAGTAAGGGACAGACGAATGAAAAACTGTTTTTT. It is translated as CASSKGQTNEKLFF.

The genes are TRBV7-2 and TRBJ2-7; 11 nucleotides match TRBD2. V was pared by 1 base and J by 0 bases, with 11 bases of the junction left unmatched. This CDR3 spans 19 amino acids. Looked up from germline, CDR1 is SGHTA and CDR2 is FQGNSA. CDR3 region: CASSLGSGLADLSSYEQYF. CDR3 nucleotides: TGTGCCAGCAGCTTAGGGTCGGGACTAGCGGACCTGAGCTCCTACGAGCAGTACTTC.

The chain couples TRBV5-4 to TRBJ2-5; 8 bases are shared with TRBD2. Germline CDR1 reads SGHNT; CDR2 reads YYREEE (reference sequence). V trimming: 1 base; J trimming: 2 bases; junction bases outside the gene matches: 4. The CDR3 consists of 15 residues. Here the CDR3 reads CASSLRASGQETQYF. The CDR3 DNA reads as TGTGCCAGCAGCTTGCGGGCTAGCGGGCAAGAGACCCAGTACTTC.

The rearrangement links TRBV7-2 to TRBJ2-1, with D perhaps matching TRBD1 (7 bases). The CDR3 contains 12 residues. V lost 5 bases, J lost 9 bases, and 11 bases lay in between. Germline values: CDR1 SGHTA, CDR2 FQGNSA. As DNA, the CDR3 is TGTGCCAGCAGCATGCAGGGGGGTGAGCAGTTCTTC. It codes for CASSMQGGEQFF.

The CDR3 is CASSQGLAGDAYF. CDR3 nucleotides: TGCGCCAGCAGTCAAGGACTAGCGGGAGACGCGTATTTT. The chain joins TRBV5-1 to TRBJ2-3; TRBD2 agrees at 13 bases. Germline CDR1 is SGHRS and CDR2 is YFSETQ. This CDR3 region has 13 residues. The V segment lost 5 bases and the J segment 14 bases; nucleotides outside the gene matches: 8.

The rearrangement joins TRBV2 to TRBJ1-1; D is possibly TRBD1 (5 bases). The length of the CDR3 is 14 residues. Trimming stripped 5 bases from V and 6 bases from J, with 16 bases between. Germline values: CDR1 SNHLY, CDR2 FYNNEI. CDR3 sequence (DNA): TGTGCCAGCAGTCGGGAGGGAGGGGAGGCTGAAGCTTTCTTT. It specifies CASSREGGEAEAFF. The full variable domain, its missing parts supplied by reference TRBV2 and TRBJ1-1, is EPEVTQTPSHQVTQMGQEVILRCVPISNHLYFYWYRQILGQKVEFLVSFYNNEISEKSEIFDDQFSVERPDGSNFTLKIRSTKLEDSAMYFCASSREGGEAEAFFGQGTRLTVV.

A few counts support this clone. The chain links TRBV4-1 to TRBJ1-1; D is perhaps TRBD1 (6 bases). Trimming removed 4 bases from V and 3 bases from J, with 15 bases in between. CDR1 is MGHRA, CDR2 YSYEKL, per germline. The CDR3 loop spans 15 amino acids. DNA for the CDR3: TGCGCCAGCAGCCTAAACGGTCAGGGGTACACTGAAGCTTTCTTT. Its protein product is CASSLNGQGYTEAFF.

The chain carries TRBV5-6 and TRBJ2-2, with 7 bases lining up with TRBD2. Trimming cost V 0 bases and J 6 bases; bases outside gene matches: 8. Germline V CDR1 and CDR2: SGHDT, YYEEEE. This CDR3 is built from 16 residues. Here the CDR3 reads CASSLAQGLPSGELFF. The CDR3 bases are TGTGCCAGCAGCTTGGCCCAGGGACTACCTTCCGGGGAGCTGTTTTTT.

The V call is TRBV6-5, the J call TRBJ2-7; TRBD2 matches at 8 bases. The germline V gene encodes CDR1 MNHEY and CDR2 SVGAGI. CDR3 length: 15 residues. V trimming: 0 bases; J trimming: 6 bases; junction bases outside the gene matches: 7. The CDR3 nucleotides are TGTGCCAGCAGTTACTCCACAACGGGAGGGCCCGAGCAGTACTTC. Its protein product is CASSYSTTGGPEQYF.

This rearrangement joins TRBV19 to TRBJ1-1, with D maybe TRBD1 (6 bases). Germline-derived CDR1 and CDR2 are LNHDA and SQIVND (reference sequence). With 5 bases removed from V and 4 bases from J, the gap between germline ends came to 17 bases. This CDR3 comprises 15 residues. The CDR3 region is CASSFGQGSITEAFF. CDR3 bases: TGTGCCAGTAGTTTCGGCCAGGGGAGCATCACTGAAGCTTTCTTT.

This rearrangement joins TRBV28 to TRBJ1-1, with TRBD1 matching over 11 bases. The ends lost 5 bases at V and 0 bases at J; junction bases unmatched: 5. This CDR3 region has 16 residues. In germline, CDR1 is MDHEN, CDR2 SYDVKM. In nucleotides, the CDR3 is TGTGCCAGCAGTCCTTGGACAGGGGGCCTGAACACTGAAGCTTTCTTT. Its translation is CASSPWTGGLNTEAFF.

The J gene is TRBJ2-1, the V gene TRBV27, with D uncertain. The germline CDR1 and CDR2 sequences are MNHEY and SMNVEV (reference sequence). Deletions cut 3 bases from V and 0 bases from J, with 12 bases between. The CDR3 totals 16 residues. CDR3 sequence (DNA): TGTGCCAGCAGTTTTGCCCCCGAGGCCTCCTACAATGAGCAGTTCTTC. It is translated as CASSFAPEASYNEQFF.

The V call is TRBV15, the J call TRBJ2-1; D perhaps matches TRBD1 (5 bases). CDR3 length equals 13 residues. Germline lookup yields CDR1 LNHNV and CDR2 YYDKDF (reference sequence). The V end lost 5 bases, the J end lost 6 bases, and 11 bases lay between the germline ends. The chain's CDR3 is CATSGAPGNEQFF. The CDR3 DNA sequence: TGTGCCACCAGCGGGGCACCGGGCAATGAGCAGTTCTTC.

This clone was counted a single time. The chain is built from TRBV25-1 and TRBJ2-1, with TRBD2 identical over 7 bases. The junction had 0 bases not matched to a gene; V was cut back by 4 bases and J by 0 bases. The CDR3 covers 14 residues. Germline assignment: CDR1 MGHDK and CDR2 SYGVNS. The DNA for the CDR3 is TGTGCCAGCAGTGGCGGGAGCTCCTACAATGAGCAGTTCTTC. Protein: CASSGGSSYNEQFF.

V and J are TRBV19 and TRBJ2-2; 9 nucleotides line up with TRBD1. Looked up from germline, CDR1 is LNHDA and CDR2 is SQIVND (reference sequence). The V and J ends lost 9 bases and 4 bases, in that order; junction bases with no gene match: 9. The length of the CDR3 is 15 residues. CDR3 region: CASTIQGAGTGELFF. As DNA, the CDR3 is TGTGCCAGCACTATACAGGGGGCAGGCACCGGGGAGCTGTTTTTT.

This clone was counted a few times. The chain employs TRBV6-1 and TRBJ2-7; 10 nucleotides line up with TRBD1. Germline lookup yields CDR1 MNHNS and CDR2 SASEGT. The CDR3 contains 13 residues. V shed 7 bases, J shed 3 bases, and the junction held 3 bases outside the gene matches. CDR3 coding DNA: TGTGCCAGCACCCGGGACAGGGGCTACGAGCAGTACTTC. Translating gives CASTRDRGYEQYF.

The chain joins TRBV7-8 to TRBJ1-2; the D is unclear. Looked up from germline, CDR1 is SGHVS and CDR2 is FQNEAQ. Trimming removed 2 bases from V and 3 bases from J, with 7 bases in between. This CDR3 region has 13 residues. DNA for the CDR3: TGTGCCAGCAGCTTACCGGGGTACTATGGCTACACCTTC. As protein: CASSLPGYYGYTF.

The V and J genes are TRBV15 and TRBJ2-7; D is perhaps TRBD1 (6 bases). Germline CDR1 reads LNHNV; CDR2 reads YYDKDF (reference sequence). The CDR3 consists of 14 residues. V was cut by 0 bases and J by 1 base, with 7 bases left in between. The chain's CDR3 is CATSRDRGSYEQYF. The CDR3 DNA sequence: TGTGCCACCAGCAGAGACAGGGGTTCCTACGAGCAGTACTTC.

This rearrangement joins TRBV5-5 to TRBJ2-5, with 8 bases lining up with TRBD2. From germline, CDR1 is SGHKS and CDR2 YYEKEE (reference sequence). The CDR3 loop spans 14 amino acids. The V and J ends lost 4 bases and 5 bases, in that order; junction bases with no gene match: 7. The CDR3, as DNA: TGTGCCAGCAGCGTCGCGGGGGGCGGGGAGACCCAGTACTTC. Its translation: CASSVAGGGETQYF.

The CDR3 DNA follows: TGTGCCAGTACCCATTACTATGAAGCTTTCTTT. Its protein product is CASTHYYEAFF. This chain connects TRBV19 to TRBJ1-1; D not resolved. The germline gives CDR1 LNHDA, CDR2 SQIVND (reference sequence). V was shortened by 7 bases and J by 7 bases, with 10 bases between the two germline ends. This CDR3 spans 11 amino acids.

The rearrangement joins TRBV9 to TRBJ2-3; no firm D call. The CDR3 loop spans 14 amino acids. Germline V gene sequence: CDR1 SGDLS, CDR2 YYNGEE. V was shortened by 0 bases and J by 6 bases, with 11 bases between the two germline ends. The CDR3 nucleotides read TGTGCCAGCAGCGTAGGCGAACTCCTCGATACGCAGTATTTT. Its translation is CASSVGELLDTQYF.

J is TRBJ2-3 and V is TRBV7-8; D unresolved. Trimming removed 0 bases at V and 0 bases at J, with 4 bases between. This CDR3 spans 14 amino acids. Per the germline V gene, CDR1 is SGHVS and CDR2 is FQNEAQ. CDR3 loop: CASSLAQSTDTQYF. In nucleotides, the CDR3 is TGTGCCAGCAGCTTAGCGCAGAGCACAGATACGCAGTATTTT. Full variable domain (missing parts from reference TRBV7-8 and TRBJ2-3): GAGVSQSPRYKVAKRGQDVALRCDPISGHVSLFWYQQALGQGPEFLTYFQNEAQLDKSGLPSDRFFAERPEGSVSTLKIQRTQQEDSAVYLCASSLAQSTDTQYFGPGTRLTVL.

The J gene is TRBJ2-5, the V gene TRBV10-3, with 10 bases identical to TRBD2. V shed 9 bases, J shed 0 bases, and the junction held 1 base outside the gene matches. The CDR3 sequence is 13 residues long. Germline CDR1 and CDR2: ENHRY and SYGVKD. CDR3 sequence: CAIGLADQETQYF. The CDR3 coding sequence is TGTGCCATAGGACTAGCGGACCAAGAGACCCAGTACTTC.